This T cell receptor beta chain was captured by sequencing in a study of T cell repertoires in cytomegalovirus infection. Study information: Through public TCR beta signatures, both CMV infection and matching HLA type were indicated. General study results and limits: Cumulative frequency (of public TCR beta family members) identified carriers of CMV plus the relevant HLA. HLA-C-restricted CMV clonotypes gave the most frequent clonotype in two of eight donors.

Each CDR3 protein is one row after TCRdb ran MiXCR on the reads. The data contain approximately 700,000 distinct CDR3 sequences, 35% of them singletons. Between the trimmed V and J ends, which lost 3 bases and 15 bases, there was a span of 24 bases. The CDR3 extends over 15 amino acids. The germline CDR1 and CDR2 sequences are MNHNS and SASEGT. Concerning this clonotype itself: Its antigen is not known.

The TCR comes from a human donor in good health (CMV status not recorded). Some clones in this sample may be carry-over from other donors' samples. V gene TRBV6-1 combines with J gene TRBJ1-5, with D possibly TRBD1 on 5 matching bases. Sequences were obtained from PBMCs. For the CDR3, the DNA is TGTGCCAGCAGTGATTGGACGCCAGGGAAACTCGAGGGGCATTTT. Protein sequence: CASSDWTPGKLEGHF.